This T cell receptor (beta chain) was sequenced in a study of Graves' ophthalmopathy and Graves' hyperthyroidism. Study background: No progression to ophthalmopathy over 18 months defined stable hyperthyroidism.

This clonotype came up a few times. Its specificity is not known. This CDR3 has 16 residues. Germline V gene lookup returns CDR1 SGDLS and CDR2 YYNGEE. V was clipped by 1 base and J by 0 bases, with 10 bases between them. For repertoire sequencing, the TCR beta CDR3 regions were amplified from RNA transcripts. HTBI-primed first-round RT-PCR preceded second-round multiplex PCR. Using its own MiXCR run on the multiplex PCR reads, TCRdb lists one record per CDR3 protein. The table includes around 1.1 million distinct CDR3 sequences, approximately 35% detected once. Whole-study findings and limits: Stable hyperthyroidism and ophthalmopathy were told apart by a 13-signature model, which achieved almost 90% sensitivity and roughly 80% specificity. Ophthalmopathy progression prediction by the model yielded a sensitivity of 55% to 71% and a specificity of approximately 77%.

Sample: peripheral blood or thyroid tissue (not recorded which). J is TRBJ2-2 and V is TRBV9, with TRBD2 as a possible D gene (5 bases). The clonotype was recovered from an adult man with Graves' hyperthyroidism. This CDR3 is CASSVSLAPNTGELFF. The CDR3 DNA follows: TGTGCCAGCAGCGTAAGTCTAGCTCCGAACACCGGGGAGCTGTTTTTT.